This TCR beta chain was sequenced in a study of CD8+CD57+ T cells in acquired aplastic anemia. Study-level information: Sorting CD4+ and CD8+ cells gave DNA averaging about 3.3 ug.

For sequencing, patients were chosen who had shown expansion of CD8+CD57+ cells by flow cytometry. Each of the patients presented with severe acquired aplastic anemia. TCR beta VDJ and CDR3 profiles were obtained from a genomic DNA template. TCRdb passed the reads through MiXCR, listing each CDR3 protein once. The profile shows just over 450,000 distinct CDR3 sequences, around 33% of them singletons. The germline V gene has CDR1 KGHSH and CDR2 LQKENI. The CDR3 sequence is 12 residues long. As regards this clonotype: Relative to the germline gene, one junction end is altered; a read error may explain this.

The receptor comes from a human donor with aplastic anemia. Sample: sorted CD4+, CD8+, or CD8+CD57+ T cells (not recorded which) from PBMCs. The chain uses TRBV18 and TRBJ2-7, with unresolved D. CDR3 sequence reads: CVSSPQSAEQYF. CDR3 in DNA: TGTGTCAGCTCACCACAAAGCGCCGAGCAGTACTTC.